The 8 T cell receptor beta chains reported below all come from one sample, sequenced in a study of early T cells in non-severe SARS-CoV-2 infection. Each CDR3 protein is one row after TCRdb ran MiXCR on the 5' RACE reads. The data hold roughly 70,000 distinct CDR3 sequences, with 13% observed a single time. The material sequenced was whole blood. Receptors were obtained from an adult who was a healthcare worker with PCR-confirmed SARS-CoV-2 infection or an uninfected control (not recorded which).

This chain uses TRBV7-2 with TRBJ1-5, with 8 bases matching TRBD1. The germline V gene has CDR1 SGHTA and CDR2 FQGNSA. The V segment lost 5 bases and the J segment 6 bases; nucleotides outside the gene matches: 9. The CDR3 is made up of 15 amino acids. CDR3 in amino acids: CASSQLAGGGQPQHF. In nucleotides, the CDR3 is TGTGCCAGCAGCCAGTTGGCAGGGGGCGGTCAGCCCCAGCATTTT.

The V and J genes are TRBV6-6 and TRBJ1-5, with D perhaps TRBD1 (6 bases). CDR3 length: 16 residues. CDR1 and CDR2 from the germline V gene are MNHNY and SVGAGI (reference sequence). The V end lost 6 bases, the J end lost 3 bases, and 18 bases lay between the germline ends. CDR3 loop: CASSRTGSGDNQPQHF. The CDR3 DNA is TGTGCCAGCAGCCGCACAGGGAGTGGGGACAATCAGCCCCAGCATTTT.

Ten or more counts support this clonotype. V usage is TRBV7-8 and J usage is TRBJ1-5; perhaps TRBD1 as D (5 bases). With 1 base removed from V and 5 bases from J, the gap between germline ends came to 12 bases. Germline V gene sequence: CDR1 SGHVS, CDR2 FQNEAQ. The CDR3 covers 15 residues. The CDR3 reads CASSLVQASYQPQHF. The CDR3 coding sequence is TGTGCCAGCAGCTTAGTACAGGCGTCCTATCAGCCCCAGCATTTT.

This chain links TRBV3-1 with TRBJ2-7, with D perhaps matching TRBD1 (6 bases). The ends were cut back, 3 bases at V and 4 bases at J, with 13 bases in the middle. The CDR3 contains 14 residues. CDR1 is LGHDT, CDR2 YNNKEL, per germline (reference sequence). The CDR3 protein is CASSHLGQQYEQYF. The CDR3, as DNA: TGTGCCAGCAGCCACCTGGGACAACAATACGAGCAGTACTTC.

The table lists this clonotype with many counts. The junction departs from germline at one end; a sequencing error may be responsible. The rearrangement uses TRBV18 and TRBJ2-1, with D perhaps matching TRBD2 (6 bases). CDR3 size: 14 residues. CDR1 is KGHSH, CDR2 LQKENI, per germline. The CDR3 DNA is TGTGCCAGCTCACCACGGGACTCCGACAATGAGCAGTTCTTC. Its protein is CASSPRDSDNEQFF.

V usage is TRBV27 and J usage is TRBJ2-7; D perhaps matches TRBD1 (5 bases). CDR3 length: 13 amino acids. Germline CDR1 MNHEY, CDR2 SMNVEV (reference sequence). V was clipped by 6 bases and J by 4 bases, with 13 bases between them. In DNA form, the CDR3 reads TGTGCCAGCAGCCCCCAGGGTCTGTACGAGCAGTACTTC. Amino acid sequence: CASSPQGLYEQYF.

This clonotype was counted many times. The V call is TRBV12-3 or TRBV12-4, the J call TRBJ1-2; D may be TRBD1 (5 bases). V gave up 2 bases and J gave up 2 bases, with 12 bases separating them. The CDR3 totals 15 residues. The CDR3 sequence: CASSLSLGQNYGYTF. Here the CDR3 DNA reads TGTGCCAGCAGTTTAAGTCTGGGGCAAAACTATGGCTACACCTTC.

This clonotype has at least ten counts. The chain employs TRBV4-1 and TRBJ2-2, with 8 bases lining up with TRBD2. J gave up 0 bases and V 4 bases, and 7 bases lay outside the gene matches. The CDR3 length is 17 residues. Germline-derived CDR1 and CDR2 are MGHRA and YSYEKL. DNA of the CDR3: TGCGCCAGCAGCCCGGGAGGGGCGGGCTCGAACACCGGGGAGCTGTTTTTT. Translating gives CASSPGGAGSNTGELFF.